What follows is one TCR beta chain and its context. The clone's antigen remains unknown. No per-base quality is available; no much larger clone lies one base away. This specimen's time point label, interpreted: baseline before first vaccination. The vaccinee samples were drawn from two UK trials, COV001 and COV002, one of which was a single-blind randomized controlled phase 2/3 trial testing AZD1222 (ChAdOx1 nCoV-19) in healthy adults. For TCRbeta chain sequencing, PBMC samples from trial participants were taken at day 0 and at day 28 after the second dose. The sample comes from a study of T cell responses to AZD1222 COVID-19 vaccine (dated by TCRdb to about 2021). For the wider study: Because spike-specific TCR depth and breadth did not differ between the two schedules, AZD1222 recipients who got a second dose at roughly 4 weeks were pooled with those who got a second dose at roughly 12 weeks. TCR sequencing was performed for 230 to 250 trial participants, of whom about 200 were given two doses of AZD1222 and some 25 were given two doses of MenACWY control vaccine. Enrollment into the trials was organized by age into subgroups of 18-55, 56-69 and 70-plus years, and those subgroups contained roughly 150, 30 and 60 TCR-sequenced participants, respectively.

As encoded in the germline V gene, CDR1 is MDHEN while CDR2 is SYDVKM. The CDR3 goes from the cysteine to the phenylalanine over 17 residues. Left in the record is the CDR3 DNA by itself, 51 bases read in frame from the first base. V drops 3 bases and J drops 0 bases, leaving 12 bases in between. General findings and caveats noted by the study authors: CD4 TCRs associated with the vaccine covered the entire spike protein, and the dominant responses were in regions 160-218 and 743-854. Most participants were white British and females outnumbered males, and the authors suggested that clonal diversity may have been underestimated. Conclusions about previously exposed vaccinees were limited because only five to seven AZD1222 recipients were SARS-CoV-2 seropositive at baseline. After two AZD1222 doses, both the breadth and the depth of spike-specific TCRs were significantly higher than at day 0 and than in MenACWY recipients. Because no day 14 peak-response samples were available, repertoires were characterized only after the peak T cell response. Reportedly, close to half of the unique spike-specific TCRs recognized epitopes lying outside the regions that are mutated in the B.1.351 and B.1.1.7 variants. The 56-69-year group was small, and its depth increase did not reach significance, likely because of low power.

The CDR3 regions of human TCRbeta chains were analyzed by immunosequencing. From the authors' description of their analysis: Repertoire TCRs were matched against a reference library of SARS-CoV-2-specific TCRs generated with the MIRA antigen-specificity platform. Breadth was defined as the fraction of unique TCRs that were SARS-CoV-2-associated, and depth was defined as the fraction of total T cells that were SARS-CoV-2-associated. Each spike-specific TCR was assigned to its reactive spike region and to a CD4 or CD8 class using the MIRA data. Log10-transformed breadth and depth values were compared by one-way ANOVA with Sidak's multiple comparisons tests. The source is immuneACCESS, and TCRdb retained only in-frame sequences with V and J called. Part of the clones is not carried over; for the studies checked, unresolved V genes explain less than half of this, and the remainder is unexplained. V, J and clone size were drawn from that table, and D and trimming were deduced from the DNA. Across this sample there are about 100,000 clones, with 80% to 90% seen only once. The ten largest clonotypes hold about 3% of the sample.

The sample consisted of peripheral blood, taken on day 0 of AZD1222 vaccination. The clonotype was recovered from an adult in good health. The V and J segments used are TRBV28 and TRBJ2-6, with the D segment identity uncertain. The nucleotide sequence is given as TGTGCCAGCAGTTTTGAAGGGATTTTCTCTGGGGCCAACGTCCTGACTTTC. This gives the protein CASSFEGIFSGANVLTF.